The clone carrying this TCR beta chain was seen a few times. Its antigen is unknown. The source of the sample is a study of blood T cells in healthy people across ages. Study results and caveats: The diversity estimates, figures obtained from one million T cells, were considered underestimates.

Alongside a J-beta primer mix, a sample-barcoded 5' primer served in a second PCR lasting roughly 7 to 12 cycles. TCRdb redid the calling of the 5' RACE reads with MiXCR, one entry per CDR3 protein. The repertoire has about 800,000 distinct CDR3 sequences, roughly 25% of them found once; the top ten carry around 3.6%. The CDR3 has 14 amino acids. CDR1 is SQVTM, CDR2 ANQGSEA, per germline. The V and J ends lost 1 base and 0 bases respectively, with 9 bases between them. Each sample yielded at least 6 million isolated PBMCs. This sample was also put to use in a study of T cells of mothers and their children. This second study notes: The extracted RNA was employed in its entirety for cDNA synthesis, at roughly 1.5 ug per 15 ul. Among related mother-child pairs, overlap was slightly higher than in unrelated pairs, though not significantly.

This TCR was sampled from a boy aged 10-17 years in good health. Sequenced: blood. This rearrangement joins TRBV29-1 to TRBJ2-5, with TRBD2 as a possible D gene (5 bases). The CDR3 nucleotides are TGCAGCGTTGAAGGGACTTCGTACCAAGAGACCCAGTACTTC. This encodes CSVEGTSYQETQYF. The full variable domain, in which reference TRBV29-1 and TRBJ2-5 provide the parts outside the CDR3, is SAVISQKPSRDICQRGTSLTIQCQVDSQVTMMFWYRQQPGQSLTLIATANQGSEATYESGFVIDKFPISRPNLTFSTLTVSNMSPEDSSIYLCSVEGTSYQETQYFGPGTRLLVL.